This T cell receptor beta chain was sequenced during a study of blood T cell repertoires in COVID-19. Authors' processing steps: Using reference gene primer amplification, nucleated cell counts were estimated. The repertoire was sequenced with immunoSEQ multiplex PCR; TCRdb's copy has only in-frame clones and lacks some. The DNA was the basis for D and trimming; V, J and clone size are from that table. This table holds under 250,000 clones, around 90% found once. Participants in the exposed group had met a COVID-19 case in the 2 weeks before joining the study. J lost 8 bases, V lost 3 bases, and 0 bases had no gene match. Germline V gene sequence: CDR1 SGHNT, CDR2 YYREEE (reference sequence). This CDR3 has 13 residues.

The gene calls are TRBV5-4 and TRBJ2-2, with 11 bases fitting TRBD1. The sequencing sample was made of PBMCs or T cells enriched from blood (not recorded which). This TCR was sampled from a woman younger than 45 who had been exposed to COVID-19. DNA for the CDR3: TGTGCCAGCAGCTGGGACAGGGGGGGGGAGCTGTTTTTT. This translates into CASSWDRGGELFF.